This TCR beta chain comes out of a study of prognosis after radiotherapy for stage I lung cancer. Study-wide background: In total, approximately 13 men and over five women took part as patients, aged 53 to 84 with a median of 74.5 years.

Two-round multiplex PCR on genomic DNA was the method by which TCR beta CDR3 was amplified. Round one of PCR was performed, and it used primers specific to each TRBV and TRBJ gene. MiXCR, run by TCRdb on the multiplex PCR reads, gives a single entry per CDR3 protein. This table holds about 26,000 distinct CDR3 sequences, roughly 40% found once. This clonotype was counted at least ten times. The CDR3 spans 14 residues. Trimming stripped 6 bases from V and 3 bases from J, with 14 bases between. The sample here was PBMCs, taken before or after stereotactic body radiation therapy (not recorded which). The V and J genes are TRBV12-3 or TRBV12-4 and TRBJ1-1; D gene unclear. This sequence originates from a donor over 45 with non-small cell lung cancer. Here the CDR3 reads CASSQTRRYTEAFF. The CDR3 bases are TGTGCCAGCAGCCAAACAAGAAGGTACACTGAAGCTTTCTTT.